This TCR beta chain derives from a study of cytomegalovirus exposure and HLA in healthy donors. General study points: Researchers reportedly found TCR beta sequences accurately predicted most subjects' HLA-A and HLA-B alleles. TCR beta V- and J-gene trimming was later associated with a missense DCLRE1C variant. In a later analysis, a genetic analysis reported fewer productive-TCR N-insertions in an Asian-associated ancestry cluster than the cohort average.

Comments on this clone: The antigen remains unidentified.

Researchers ran the PCR with 60 Vbeta and 13 Jbeta primers. Authors' methods: Counted up in a later analysis, unique TCR beta chains came to roughly 80 million, with some 11 million shared. Using immunoSEQ multiplex PCR, the repertoire was profiled, and TCRdb retains in-frame clones only, with some absent. The V and J calls and clone size come from that table; D and trimming were worked out from the DNA. The sample lists approximately 150,000 clones, around 68% seen once, with less than 3% in the top ten. This CDR3 is built from 15 residues. Germline CDR1 and CDR2: SNHLY and FYNNEI. The trim removed 6 bases at V and 2 bases at J, leaving 7 bases unmatched.

Specimen: PBMCs. The chain employs TRBV2 and TRBJ1-1; 9 bases are a match to TRBD1. The origin of this receptor is a middle-aged woman in good health and CMV-seropositive. Written as DNA, the CDR3 is TGTGCCAGCAGGACAACAGGGGGCGCTAACACTGAAGCTTTCTTT. Residues: CASRTTGGANTEAFF.